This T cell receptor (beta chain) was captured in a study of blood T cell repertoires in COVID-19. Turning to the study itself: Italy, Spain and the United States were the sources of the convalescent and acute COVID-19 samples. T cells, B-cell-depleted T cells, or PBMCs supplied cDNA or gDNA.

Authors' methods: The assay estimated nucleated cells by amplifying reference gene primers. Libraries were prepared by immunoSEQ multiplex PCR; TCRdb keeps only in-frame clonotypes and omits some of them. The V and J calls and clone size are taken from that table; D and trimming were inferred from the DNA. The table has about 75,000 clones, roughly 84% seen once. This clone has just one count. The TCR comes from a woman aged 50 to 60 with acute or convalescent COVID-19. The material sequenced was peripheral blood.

This chain's CDR3 is CASSLGGRGPDTQYF. The CDR3 DNA follows: TGTGCCAGCAGCTTAGGCGGGAGGGGGCCAGATACGCAGTATTTT. The chain carries TRBV7-2 and TRBJ2-3, with 9 positions matching TRBD2. J lost 4 bases, V lost 1 base, and 3 bases had no gene match. Germline CDR1 SGHTA, CDR2 FQGNSA. The CDR3 extends over 15 amino acids.